These 21 T cell receptor beta chains originate from one sample sequenced in a study of blood T cells in healthy people across ages. For the second PCR, which ran for roughly 7 to 11 cycles, a sample-barcoded 5' primer and a J-beta primer mix were used. TCRdb passed the 5' RACE reads through MiXCR, listing each CDR3 protein once. The table includes 1,500,000 or so distinct CDR3 sequences, approximately 42% detected once. The sample consisted of blood. The source of these receptors is a woman under 30 in good health.

This chain links TRBV7-2 with TRBJ2-3; 9 nucleotides agree with TRBD2. V lost 10 bases to trimming and J lost 6 bases; unmatched junction nucleotides: 20. The CDR3 spans 17 residues. Looked up from germline, CDR1 is SGHTA and CDR2 is FQGNSA. CDR3: CATPPGGRGGAMDTQYF. The CDR3 nucleotides are TGTGCCACTCCACCCGGAGGGCGGGGGGGAGCTATGGATACGCAGTATTTT.

This clonotype occurred many times. The V gene is TRBV4-2, the J gene TRBJ2-7, with 8 bases aligning to TRBD2. The V segment lost 4 bases and the J segment 3 bases; nucleotides outside the gene matches: 2. This CDR3 region has 13 residues. Germline V gives CDR1 LGHNA, CDR2 YNFKEQ. The CDR3 nucleotides read TGTGCCAGCAGCCGCGGGAGGAACTACGAGCAGTACTTC. Translated: CASSRGRNYEQYF.

This clonotype came up a few times. The chain recombines TRBV27 with TRBJ2-7; the D gene is possibly TRBD1 (6 bases). CDR3 size: 14 residues. Trimming cost V 3 bases and J 7 bases, with 16 bases left between them. CDR1 is MNHEY and CDR2 is SMNVEV in the germline V gene (reference sequence). The CDR3 is CASSFGQPRREQYF. DNA for the CDR3: TGTGCCAGCAGTTTCGGACAGCCCAGGAGGGAGCAGTACTTC.

The rearrangement uses TRBV18 and TRBJ2-3, with D hard to call. The germline V gene encodes CDR1 KGHSH and CDR2 LQKENI. Trimming pared 3 bases from V and 2 bases from J, leaving 12 bases between. The length of the CDR3 is 15 residues. CDR3 sequence (DNA): TGTGCCAGCTCACCCAAAACGGGTAACACAGATACGCAGTATTTT. It is translated as CASSPKTGNTDTQYF.

This clonotype showed up many times. The genes are TRBV12-3 or TRBV12-4 and TRBJ2-7; no clear D. V was trimmed by 3 bases and J by 2 bases, leaving 5 bases between them. The CDR3 contains 12 residues. The CDR3 region is CASSFRTYEQYF. The CDR3 nucleotides read TGTGCCAGCAGTTTTCGCACCTACGAGCAGTACTTC.

Concerning this clonotype: One end of the junction is discordant with germline, which a read error may explain. The V gene is TRBV28, the J gene TRBJ2-2, with D perhaps matching TRBD2 (5 bases). The CDR3 sequence is 12 residues long. Looked up from germline, CDR1 is MDHEN and CDR2 is SYDVKM. The CDR3 DNA follows: TGTGCCAGCACCACCCCCACCGGGGAGCCGTTTTTT. Amino acids: CASTTPTGEPFF.

This clonotype was seen once. CDR3 coding DNA: TGTGCCACCAGTGAGAAAGGACTAGCGGGAGGCGGTGAGCAGTTCTTC. Protein: CATSEKGLAGGGEQFF. The chain is built from TRBV24-1 and TRBJ2-1; 14 bases are shared with TRBD2. Per germline, CDR1 KGHDR and CDR2 SFDVKD. Trimming took 4 bases from V and 9 from J; bases not matched to a gene: 7. CDR3 size: 16 residues.

This clonotype was seen more than once but under ten times. The gene calls are TRBV3-1 and TRBJ2-7; 7 nucleotides align to TRBD1. The junction had 9 bases not matched to a gene; V was cut back by 2 bases and J by 5 bases. Germline CDR1 reads LGHDT; CDR2 reads YNNKEL (reference sequence). The CDR3 is 15 amino acids. Written as DNA, the CDR3 is TGTGCCAGCAGCCAAATACAGGGGAGAGGGAACGAGCAGTACTTC. Protein: CASSQIQGRGNEQYF.

The genes are TRBV5-1 and TRBJ2-3; D is possibly TRBD2 (5 bases). This CDR3 region has 14 residues. V was cut by 3 bases and J by 7 bases, with 15 bases left in between. Germline CDR1 reads SGHRS; CDR2 reads YFSETQ. The CDR3 region is CASSSEGLSHTQYF. In DNA, the CDR3 is TGCGCCAGCAGCTCCGAAGGACTCTCTCATACGCAGTATTTT.

This clonotype was counted only a few times. The rearrangement joins TRBV29-1 to TRBJ2-7, with TRBD1 identical over 7 bases. The junction had 6 bases not matched to a gene; V was cut back by 7 bases and J by 0 bases. The germline gives CDR1 SQVTM, CDR2 ANQGSEA. This CDR3 has 13 residues. Written as DNA, the CDR3 is TGCAGCGCCACAGGGGAAAGCTCCTACGAGCAGTACTTC. Encoded protein: CSATGESSYEQYF.

The rearrangement links TRBV29-1 to TRBJ2-1; unclear D gene. Deletions cut 3 bases from V and 12 bases from J, with 12 bases between. The CDR3 consists of 11 residues. Looked up from germline, CDR1 is SQVTM and CDR2 is ANQGSEA. The CDR3 spells CSVEIEQGQFF. The CDR3 DNA sequence: TGCAGCGTTGAGATAGAACAAGGGCAGTTCTTC.

The chain has TRBV28 and TRBJ2-7; 9 positions match TRBD2. The last part of the DNA fits TRBJ2-5 better; the J call may be wrong. CDR1 is MDHEN and CDR2 is SYDVKM in the germline V gene. The CDR3 extends over 14 amino acids. In DNA, the CDR3 is TGTGCCAGCAACCTAGCGGGGACTCAGGAGACCCAGTACTTC. Translated: CASNLAGTQETQYF.

This clonotype has a handful of counts. The J gene is TRBJ2-1, the V gene TRBV7-2, with TRBD2 matching over 7 bases. The V gene end was trimmed by 3 bases and the J gene end by 3 bases; junction bases not matched to a gene: 8. Germline lookup yields CDR1 SGHTA and CDR2 FQGNSA. The CDR3 loop spans 16 amino acids. The CDR3 coding sequence is TGTGCCAGCAGCTTCTCCCCTAGCGGTAGCTACAATGAGCAGTTCTTC. This encodes CASSFSPSGSYNEQFF.

The chain carries TRBV6-2 or TRBV6-3 and TRBJ2-1, with D hard to call. Trimming left V 6 bases short and J 11 bases short, with 20 bases between. The germline V gene encodes CDR1 MNHEY and CDR2 SVGEGT. The CDR3 is 14 residues long. CDR3 residues: CASRMNLRATQQFF. In DNA, the CDR3 is TGTGCCAGCAGGATGAACCTACGGGCTACCCAGCAGTTCTTC.

V usage is TRBV20-1 and J usage is TRBJ2-3; 11 bases are a match to TRBD2. The CDR3 contains 15 residues. V lost 6 bases and J lost 2; bases outside the gene matches: 7. Germline V gene sequence: CDR1 DFQATT, CDR2 SNEGSKA (reference sequence). The CDR3: CSAESSGRTTDTQYF. As DNA, the CDR3 is TGCAGTGCCGAATCTAGCGGGAGGACCACAGATACGCAGTATTTT.

This clonotype appeared many times. The rearrangement links TRBV20-1 to TRBJ2-7; D possibly uses TRBD1 or TRBD2 (6 bases each). This CDR3 spans 12 amino acids. The germline V gene has CDR1 DFQATT and CDR2 SNEGSKA (reference sequence). The CDR3 region is CGIRRGDYEQYF. CDR3 in DNA: TGCGGTATACGGAGGGGGGACTACGAGCAGTACTTC.

The chain employs TRBV6-6 and TRBJ2-4, with 10 bases matching TRBD2. Trimming cost V 6 bases and J 15 bases; bases outside gene matches: 11. This CDR3 has 13 amino acids. Germline-derived CDR1 and CDR2 are MNHNY and SVGAGI (reference sequence). The CDR3 spells CASSLAGDYERYF. CDR3 sequence (DNA): TGTGCCAGCAGCCTAGCGGGGGACTACGAGCGGTACTTC.

This clonotype was seen repeatedly, ten times or more. The rearrangement uses TRBV18 and TRBJ2-7; 8 bases fit TRBD1. The CDR3 totals 12 residues. Per the germline V gene, CDR1 is KGHSH and CDR2 is LQKENI. Germline trimming cut 8 bases from V and 5 bases from J; bases unmatched to any gene: 5. CDR3 loop: CASSPTGDEQYF. CDR3 DNA sequence: TGTGCCAGCAGCCCGACAGGGGACGAGCAGTACTTC. Using reference TRBV18 and TRBJ2-7 for the parts outside the CDR3, the full variable domain is NAGVMQNPRHLVRRRGQEARLRCSPMKGHSHVYWYRQLPEEGLKFMVYLQKENIIDESGMPKERFSAEFPKEGPSILRIQQVVRGDSAAYFCASSPTGDEQYFGPGTRLTVT.

The V and J genes are TRBV5-1 and TRBJ1-5; D unresolved. This CDR3 is 15 amino acids long. CDR1 and CDR2 from the germline V gene are SGHRS and YFSETQ. V was shortened by 0 bases and J by 7 bases, with 14 bases between the two germline ends. The CDR3 DNA follows: TGCGCCAGCAGCTTGGATGGCAGGTCGGACCAGCCCCAGCATTTT. It is translated as CASSLDGRSDQPQHF.

The chain carries TRBV9 and TRBJ2-1; D is ambiguous. The CDR3 length is 14 residues. Trimming took off 0 bases at V and 6 bases at J, with 10 bases between the two ends. Germline V gene data show CDR1 as SGDLS and CDR2 as YYNGEE. CDR3 bases: TGTGCCAGCAGCGTAGCTCCCTATGGCAATGAGCAGTTCTTC. It encodes CASSVAPYGNEQFF.

This chain uses TRBV27 with TRBJ2-7; 7 positions match TRBD1. The CDR3 consists of 15 residues. Germline loops: CDR1 MNHEY, CDR2 SMNVEV (reference sequence). V lost 7 bases to trimming and J lost 6 bases; unmatched junction nucleotides: 15. Here the CDR3 reads CASTHPGTDISEQYF. The CDR3 DNA reads as TGTGCCAGCACCCATCCCGGGACAGATATCAGCGAGCAGTACTTC.